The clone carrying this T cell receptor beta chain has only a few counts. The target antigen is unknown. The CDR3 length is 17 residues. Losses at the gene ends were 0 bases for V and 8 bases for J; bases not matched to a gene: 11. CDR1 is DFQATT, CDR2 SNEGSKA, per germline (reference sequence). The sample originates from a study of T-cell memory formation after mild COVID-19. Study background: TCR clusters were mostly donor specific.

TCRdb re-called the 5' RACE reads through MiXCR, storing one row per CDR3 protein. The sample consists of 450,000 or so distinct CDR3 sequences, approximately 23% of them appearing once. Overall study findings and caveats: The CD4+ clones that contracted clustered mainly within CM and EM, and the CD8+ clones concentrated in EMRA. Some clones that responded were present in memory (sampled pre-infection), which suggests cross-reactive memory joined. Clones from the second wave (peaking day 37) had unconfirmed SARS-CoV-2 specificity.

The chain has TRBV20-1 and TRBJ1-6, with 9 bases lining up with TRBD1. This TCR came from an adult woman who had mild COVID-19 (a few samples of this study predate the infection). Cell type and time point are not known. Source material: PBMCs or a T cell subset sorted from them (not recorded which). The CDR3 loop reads CSARDRDREFLDSPLHF. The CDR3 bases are TGCAGTGCTAGAGATAGGGACAGGGAATTTCTTGATTCACCCCTCCACTTT.